The entry below gives a single TCR beta chain sequence along with its context. Its target is unknown. The sample, around 10 milliliters of peripheral blood, was drawn from each donor. This entry comes from a study of blood T cells in healthy people across ages. Study-level findings and limits: Roughly linear age-related decline in beta diversity appeared, significant by age approximately 40. PBMCs left unsorted prevented a conclusive naive versus antigen-experienced comparison.

Looked up from germline, CDR1 is MDHEN and CDR2 is SYDVKM. V was clipped by 6 bases and J by 4 bases, with 7 bases between them. This CDR3 is 11 amino acids long. Then a second PCR, running about 6 to 11 cycles, was carried out with a sample-barcoded 5' primer and a J-beta primer mix. No fewer than 2.5 million CDR3-containing paired-end reads came from each sample. TCRdb redid the calling of the 5' RACE reads with MiXCR, one entry per CDR3 protein. This sample has 1,500,000 or so distinct CDR3 sequences; almost 60% occur once, and the top ten carry under 8.5%. The sequenced sample consisted of blood. The sequence came from a man younger than 30 in good health. The chain carries TRBV28 and TRBJ2-7; no reliable D call. The CDR3 is CASRTQYEQYF. The CDR3 DNA sequence: TGTGCCAGCAGAACACAATACGAGCAGTACTTC.